This T cell receptor (beta chain) derives from a study of cytomegalovirus exposure and HLA in healthy donors. Study background: The same platform was used for the roughly 120 validation repertoires and the roughly 680 first-cohort repertoires, a later analysis reported. The study's findings and limits: Researchers catalogued under 200 TCR beta chains as cytomegalovirus-associated. While the bulk of TCR sequences proved rare, some public TCRs turned up in many donors.

V was clipped by 6 bases and J by 2 bases, with 8 bases between them. The CDR3 is made up of 13 amino acids. Germline loops: CDR1 SGHAT, CDR2 FQNNGV. Comment on this clone: Its antigen remains unidentified.

Separate from the roughly 720-subject first cohort was the 120-subject validation cohort, to which the donors belonged. Sequenced by immunoSEQ multiplex PCR; TCRdb stores in-frame clones only, minus some. The repertoire consists of around 250,000 clones, with about 90% occurring once and the leading ten covering roughly 0.38%. The chain joins TRBV11-2 to TRBJ1-5; D is perhaps TRBD1 (5 bases). The sequenced material came from PBMCs. The receptor was derived from a woman younger than 35 in good health and CMV-seronegative. The DNA of the CDR3 is TGTGCCAGCAGTGGGGGGGGCAATCAGCCCCAGCATTTT. This sequence encodes CASSGGGNQPQHF.